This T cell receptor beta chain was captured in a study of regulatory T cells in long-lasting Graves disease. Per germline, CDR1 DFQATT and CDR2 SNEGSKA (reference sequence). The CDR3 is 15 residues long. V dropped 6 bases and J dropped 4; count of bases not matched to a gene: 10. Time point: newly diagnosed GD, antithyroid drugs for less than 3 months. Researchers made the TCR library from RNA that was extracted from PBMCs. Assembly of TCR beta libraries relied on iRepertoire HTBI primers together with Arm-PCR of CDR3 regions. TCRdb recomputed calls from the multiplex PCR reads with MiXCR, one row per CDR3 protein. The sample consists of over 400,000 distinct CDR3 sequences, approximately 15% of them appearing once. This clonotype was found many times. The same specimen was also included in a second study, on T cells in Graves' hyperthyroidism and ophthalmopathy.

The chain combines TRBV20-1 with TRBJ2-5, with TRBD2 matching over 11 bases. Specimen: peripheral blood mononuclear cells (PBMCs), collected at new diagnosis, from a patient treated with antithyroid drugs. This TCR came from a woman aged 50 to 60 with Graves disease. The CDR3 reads CSAKILAGVGETQYF. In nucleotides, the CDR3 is TGCAGTGCAAAGATACTAGCGGGAGTTGGAGAGACCCAGTACTTC.